These 19 T cell receptor beta chains were all obtained from the same sample, sequenced in a study of read filtering for tumor transcriptome and immune sequencing. The library was built from roughly 400 ng RNA with molecular barcoded adaptors for alpha/delta and beta/gamma chains. TCRdb passed the reads through MiXCR, listing each CDR3 protein once. The sample comprises roughly 130,000 distinct CDR3 sequences, approximately 12% of which are singletons, and approximately 9.9% rests with the top ten. Sample: a population of CD138-negative cells sorted from bone marrow. These receptors were collected from a donor aged 40 or over with multiple myeloma.

The chain is built from TRBV6-1 and TRBJ1-5; D possibly corresponds to TRBD1 (5 bases). The CDR3 contains 13 residues. The germline V gene encodes CDR1 MNHNS and CDR2 SASEGT. The V end was cut by 3 bases, the J end by 5 bases, with 8 bases between. The CDR3 coding sequence is TGTGCCAGCAGTGATCTAGGGGATCAGCCCCAGCATTTT. Protein sequence: CASSDLGDQPQHF.

This clonotype was picked up many times. J is TRBJ1-1 and V is TRBV29-1; 11 positions match TRBD1. Germline V gene data show CDR1 as SQVTM and CDR2 as ANQGSEA. V trimming: 6 bases; J trimming: 4 bases; junction bases outside the gene matches: 4. The CDR3 is made up of 13 amino acids. CDR3: CSVGGTGGTEAFF. The CDR3, as DNA: TGCAGCGTGGGGGGGACAGGGGGCACTGAAGCTTTCTTT.

In its sample, this clonotype was seen many times. The V call is TRBV9, the J call TRBJ2-1, with 10 bases identical to TRBD1. Germline V gene lookup returns CDR1 SGDLS and CDR2 YYNGEE. The J segment lost 0 bases and the V segment lost 6 bases, leaving 9 bases of the junction unmatched. The CDR3 is 17 residues long. The CDR3 here is CASTRDRGRGSYNEQFF. For the CDR3, the DNA is TGTGCCAGCACCCGAGACAGGGGGCGCGGCTCCTACAATGAGCAGTTCTTC.

This clonotype was found many times. The chain is built from TRBV19 and TRBJ2-1; TRBD1 aligns across 7 bases. This CDR3 has 13 amino acids. In germline, CDR1 is LNHDA, CDR2 SQIVND (reference sequence). The V gene end was trimmed by 6 bases and the J gene end by 15 bases; junction bases not matched to a gene: 14. CDR3 protein: CASSRTDRAHLFF. The DNA of the CDR3 is TGTGCCAGTAGCCGTACCGACAGGGCCCACTTGTTCTTC.

This clonotype was observed many times. The chain has TRBV10-3 and TRBJ2-3; 10 nucleotides agree with TRBD2. The CDR3 totals 16 residues. Germline lookup yields CDR1 ENHRY and CDR2 SYGVKD. J gave up 2 bases and V 6 bases, and 8 bases lay outside the gene matches. In DNA, the CDR3 is TGTGCCATCAGCCCCGGGACTAGCGCCTCCACAGATACGCAGTATTTT. Translating gives CAISPGTSASTDTQYF.

About this clonotype itself: A much larger clone differs by one base, so this may be a read error. The chain links TRBV6-1 to TRBJ1-5; D gene ambiguous. The CDR3 sequence is 13 residues long. V gave up 3 bases and J gave up 6 bases, with 9 bases separating them. Germline V gene data show CDR1 as MNHNS and CDR2 as SASEGT. This chain's CDR3 is CASSDGLLQPQHF. The DNA of the CDR3 is TGTGCCAGCAGTGACGGCCTTCTTCAGCCCCAGCATTTT.

This clonotype has a count of ten or more. The CDR3 sequence: CSAQRRTPGQPQHF. In nucleotides, the CDR3 is TGCAGTGCCCAACGGCGCACCCCAGGTCAGCCCCAGCATTTT. V usage is TRBV20-1 and J usage is TRBJ1-5; D is ambiguous. The germline gives CDR1 DFQATT, CDR2 SNEGSKA (reference sequence). The CDR3 consists of 14 residues. Trimming cost V 6 bases and J 6 bases, with 18 bases left between them.

This clonotype came up many times. The rearrangement links TRBV7-8 to TRBJ2-3; possibly TRBD2 for D (6 bases). There are 15 residues in the CDR3. V shed 4 bases and J shed 6 bases, with 17 bases lying between them. Germline CDR1 SGHVS, CDR2 FQNEAQ. The CDR3 region is CASSSERGGFDTQYF. The DNA for the CDR3 is TGTGCCAGCAGCTCGGAGCGTGGGGGGTTTGATACGCAGTATTTT.

This clonotype was counted many times. The J gene is TRBJ2-5, the V gene TRBV28; either TRBD1 or TRBD2 may fit D (5 bases each). The CDR3 runs 15 residues. The V end lost 3 bases, the J end lost 1 base, and 12 bases lay between the germline ends. Germline V lookup: CDR1 MDHEN, CDR2 SYDVKM. The CDR3 spells CASSFGGVLQETQYF. The CDR3 DNA sequence: TGTGCCAGCAGTTTTGGGGGAGTACTCCAAGAGACCCAGTACTTC.

This clonotype appeared many times. This chain links TRBV9 with TRBJ2-1; weak D call: TRBD2 (7 bases). The ends were cut back, 3 bases at V and 8 bases at J, with 18 bases in the middle. The CDR3 extends over 15 amino acids. Germline-derived CDR1 and CDR2 are SGDLS and YYNGEE. The CDR3 region is CASSERARGGDEQFF. In nucleotides, the CDR3 is TGTGCCAGCAGCGAGAGAGCTAGGGGGGGCGATGAGCAGTTCTTC.

The V gene is TRBV7-2, the J gene TRBJ1-3; D remains unclear. The CDR3 contains 15 residues. Germline CDR1 SGHTA, CDR2 FQGNSA. V lost 5 bases and J 0 bases, leaving 11 bases between the germline ends. CDR3 nucleotides: TGTGCCAGCAGCATAATCCGCACCTCTGGAAACACCATATATTTT. This translates into CASSIIRTSGNTIYF.

For this clonotype: One base away lies a much larger clone, so this may be a sequencing read error. The chain joins TRBV5-1 to TRBJ1-2, with 7 bases aligning to TRBD1. From germline, CDR1 is SGHRS and CDR2 YFSETQ. This CDR3 is 14 amino acids long. CDR3 sequence (DNA): TGCGCCAGCGGCTTGGGTGGACAGGATGCGGGCTACACCTTC. Its protein product is CASGLGGQDAGYTF. The variable domain in full, completed from reference TRBV5-1 and TRBJ1-2, reads KAGVTQTPRYLIKTRGQQVTLSCSPISGHRSVSWYQQTPGQGLQFLFEYFSETQRNKGNFPGRFSGRQFSNSRSEMNVSTLELGDSALYLCASGLGGQDAGYTFGSGTRLTVV.

Of note for this clonotype: A much larger clone differs from this one at a single base, so this may be a read error. The V gene is TRBV6-1, the J gene TRBJ2-5; 8 positions agree with TRBD1. The CDR3 has 19 amino acids. Looked up from germline, CDR1 is MNHNS and CDR2 is SASEGT. V gave up 4 bases and J gave up 7 bases; unmatched junction bases: 23. The CDR3 bases are TGTGCCAGCAGTGGTGCTCGGACAGGGTTCGCCTCACGGTATAGGACCCAGTACTTC. Translated: CASSGARTGFASRYRTQYF.

This clonotype came up many times. The chain joins TRBV28 to TRBJ2-1, with 7 bases aligning to TRBD1. The CDR3 runs to 13 residues. J was trimmed by 3 bases and V by 6 bases; bases with no gene match: 2. Germline lookup yields CDR1 MDHEN and CDR2 SYDVKM. The DNA of the CDR3 is TGTGCCAGCAGGCGGACAGGCTACAATGAGCAGTTCTTC. This gives the protein CASRRTGYNEQFF. The full variable domain, with the rest looked up from reference TRBV28 and TRBJ2-1, is DVKVTQSSRYLVKRTGEKVFLECVQDMDHENMFWYRQDPGLGLRLIYFSYDVKMKEKGDIPEGYSVSREKKERFSLILESASTNQTSMYLCASRRTGYNEQFFGPGTRLTVL.

This clonotype was seen ten or more times. The chain combines TRBV7-3 with TRBJ1-1; 7 bases fit TRBD1. This CDR3 is built from 13 residues. Looked up from germline, CDR1 is SGHTA and CDR2 is FQGTGA. V was clipped by 2 bases and J by 3 bases; unmatched bases: 0. The CDR3 DNA is TGTGCCAGCAGCTTAGACAGGGACACTGAAGCTTTCTTT. This sequence encodes CASSLDRDTEAFF.

Details on this clonotype: This may be a read error, as it is one base from a much larger clone. The V and J genes are TRBV3-1 and TRBJ2-7; D uncertain. This CDR3 is built from 14 residues. The germline gives CDR1 LGHDT, CDR2 YNNKEL (reference sequence). Trimming removed 0 bases at V and 6 bases at J, with 12 bases between. The CDR3 spells CASSQDTSLGEQYF. The CDR3 nucleotides are TGTGCCAGCAGCCAAGATACGAGTCTGGGCGAGCAGTACTTC.

The gene calls are TRBV29-1 and TRBJ2-1; D is perhaps TRBD2 (6 bases). Germline V CDR1 and CDR2: SQVTM, ANQGSEA. The CDR3 loop spans 13 amino acids. Trimming pared 4 bases from V and 3 bases from J, leaving 10 bases between. The CDR3 loop is CSVASVLYNEQFF. The CDR3 DNA reads TGCAGCGTTGCTAGCGTTCTCTACAATGAGCAGTTCTTC.

The V and J genes are TRBV29-1 and TRBJ2-2, with D possibly being TRBD2 (5 bases). Germline values: CDR1 SQVTM, CDR2 ANQGSEA. The CDR3 consists of 14 residues. Between the trimmed V and J ends, which lost 2 bases and 4 bases, there was a span of 11 bases. The CDR3 spells CSVELTRSTGELFF. CDR3 DNA sequence: TGCAGCGTTGAACTTACTAGAAGCACCGGGGAGCTGTTTTTT.

About this clonotype itself: This clone may be a read error of a much larger clone one base away. This chain links TRBV29-1 with TRBJ1-1; D might be TRBD1 (5 bases). Germline V gene lookup returns CDR1 SQVTM and CDR2 ANQGSEA. The CDR3 runs 14 residues. V shed 8 bases and J shed 0 bases, with 16 bases lying between them. The CDR3 spells CSIKRQSMNTEAFF. The CDR3 DNA sequence: TGCAGCATTAAACGACAGTCCATGAACACTGAAGCTTTCTTT.